These 9 T cell receptor beta chains were sequenced from one sample in a study. TCRdb re-derived calls from the 5' RACE reads in MiXCR, one entry per CDR3 protein. The sample has about 43,000 distinct CDR3 sequences, 20% to 25% seen once; the top ten hold around 4.5%. The sorted Tregs were CD4+CD25+CD127-/low cells. The sample comprised Tregs sorted from a lymph node. These receptors all come from a female donor with breast cancer.

In this sample, this clonotype turned up a few times. The V and J genes are TRBV20-1 and TRBJ2-1; 12 bases align to TRBD2. This CDR3 is 17 amino acids long. CDR1 is DFQATT and CDR2 is SNEGSKA in the germline V gene (reference sequence). J gave up 8 bases and V 0 bases, and 11 bases lay outside the gene matches. The CDR3 here is CSAREFVTSGSRDEQFF. The CDR3 nucleotides are TGCAGTGCTAGAGAATTTGTGACTAGCGGGAGTCGAGATGAGCAGTTCTTC.

This clonotype occurred a few times. The chain employs TRBV7-2 and TRBJ2-7, with 11 nucleotides matching TRBD2. Germline CDR1 SGHTA, CDR2 FQGNSA. The CDR3 covers 15 residues. J was trimmed by 5 bases and V by 2 bases; bases with no gene match: 5. The chain's CDR3 is CASSLTSGSIHEQYF. CDR3 nucleotides: TGTGCCAGCAGCTTAACTAGCGGGAGTATCCACGAGCAGTACTTC.

This clonotype was recorded only once. The conserved final phenylalanine or tryptophan is absent from the CDR3, which likely points to a read error. This chain links TRBV12-5 with TRBJ1-5, with D tentatively TRBD1 (6 bases). The CDR3 loop spans 17 amino acids. Germline V gives CDR1 LGHNT, CDR2 FRNRAP. V was clipped by 0 bases and J by 0 bases, with 12 bases between them. CDR3 nucleotides: TGTGCTAGTGGTTTGGTAGGCAGGGGAGATAGCAATCAGCCCCAGCATTTA. Its protein product is CASGLVGRGDSNQPQHL.

In this sample, this clonotype turned up many times. The gene calls are TRBV6-2 or TRBV6-3 and TRBJ2-1; TRBD2 agrees at 11 bases. Looked up from germline, CDR1 is MNHEY and CDR2 is SVGEGT. V was clipped by 7 bases and J by 9 bases; unmatched bases: 20. This CDR3 comprises 18 residues. The CDR3 nucleotides read TGTGCCAGCAAGCGAACTAGCGGGAGTCTAGTTCGGGGGAGTGAGCAGTTCTTC. This translates into CASKRTSGSLVRGSEQFF.

As to this clonotype: This could be a read error, since a much larger clone is one nucleotide away. In nucleotides, the CDR3 is TGCAGTGCTAGAGCCCCGGGACTAGACAGGGAGACCCAGCACTTC. Translated: CSARAPGLDRETQHF. The V call is TRBV20-1, the J call TRBJ2-5, with D perhaps matching TRBD2 (8 bases). Germline V gives CDR1 DFQATT, CDR2 SNEGSKA (reference sequence). The CDR3 loop spans 15 amino acids.

The chain joins TRBV7-6 to TRBJ2-7, with 12 nucleotides matching TRBD2. CDR3 size: 14 residues. Unmatched junction bases numbered 2, after V lost 4 bases and J lost 4 bases. Germline V lookup: CDR1 SGHVS, CDR2 FNYEAQ. DNA of the CDR3: TGTGCCAGCAGCTCGACTAGCGGGAGTTACGAGCAGTACTTC. The encoded protein is CASSSTSGSYEQYF.

This clonotype was counted only a few times. This sequence joins TRBV19 and TRBJ2-1, with 9 nucleotides matching TRBD2. In germline, CDR1 is LNHDA, CDR2 SQIVND (reference sequence). Germline trimming cut 5 bases from V and 3 bases from J; bases unmatched to any gene: 11. This CDR3 is 17 amino acids long. The CDR3: CASSSLAGEWDYNEQFF. CDR3 sequence (DNA): TGTGCCAGTAGTTCCTTAGCGGGAGAGTGGGACTACAATGAGCAGTTCTTC.

This clonotype appeared many times. The chain's CDR3 is CASSYSYRGYGANVLTF. As DNA, the CDR3 is TGTGCCAGCAGTTACTCCTACAGGGGGTATGGGGCCAACGTCCTGACTTTC. The rearrangement uses TRBV6-5 and TRBJ2-6; 8 nucleotides agree with TRBD1. Germline V gene lookup returns CDR1 MNHEY and CDR2 SVGAGI. The CDR3 length is 17 residues. The J segment lost 3 bases and the V segment lost 0 bases, leaving 4 bases of the junction unmatched.

The CDR3, as DNA: TGTGCCAGCAGCTACGGGCCCCCCACAGATACGCAGTATTTT. Encoded protein: CASSYGPPTDTQYF. The J gene is TRBJ2-3, the V gene TRBV7-2; D remains unclear. The CDR3 covers 14 residues. Germline V CDR1 and CDR2: SGHTA, FQGNSA. V was cut by 4 bases and J by 2 bases, with 10 bases left in between. Filled out from reference TRBV7-2 and TRBJ2-3, the complete variable domain reads GAGVSQSPSNKVTEKGKDVELRCDPISGHTALYWYRQSLGQGLEFLIYFQGNSAPDKSGLPSDRFSAERTGGSVSTLTIQRTQQEDSAVYLCASSYGPPTDTQYFGPGTRLTVL.